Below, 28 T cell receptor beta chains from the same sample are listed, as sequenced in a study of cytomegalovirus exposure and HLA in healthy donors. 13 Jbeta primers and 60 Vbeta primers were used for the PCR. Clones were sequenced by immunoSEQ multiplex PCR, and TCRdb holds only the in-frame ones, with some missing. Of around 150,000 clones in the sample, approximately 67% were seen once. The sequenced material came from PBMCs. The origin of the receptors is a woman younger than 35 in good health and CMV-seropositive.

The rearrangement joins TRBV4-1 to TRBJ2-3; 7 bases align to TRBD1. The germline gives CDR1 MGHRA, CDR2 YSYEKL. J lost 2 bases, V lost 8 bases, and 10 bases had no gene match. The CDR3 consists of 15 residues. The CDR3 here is CASAYRDRVTDTQYF. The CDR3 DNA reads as TGCGCCAGCGCCTACCGGGACAGAGTCACAGATACGCAGTATTTT.

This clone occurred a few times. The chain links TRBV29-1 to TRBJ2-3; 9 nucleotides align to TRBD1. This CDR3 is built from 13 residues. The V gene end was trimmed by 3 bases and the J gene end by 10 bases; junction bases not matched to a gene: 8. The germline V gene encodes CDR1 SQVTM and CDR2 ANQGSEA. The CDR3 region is CSVDGTGKDAQYF. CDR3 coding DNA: TGCAGCGTTGACGGGACAGGGAAGGACGCGCAGTATTTT.

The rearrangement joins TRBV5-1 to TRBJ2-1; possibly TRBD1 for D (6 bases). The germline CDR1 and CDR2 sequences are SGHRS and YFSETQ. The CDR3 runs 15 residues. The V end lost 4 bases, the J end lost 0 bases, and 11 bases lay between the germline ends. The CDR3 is CASSVTGNSYNEQFF. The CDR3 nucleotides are TGCGCCAGCAGCGTTACAGGGAACTCCTACAATGAGCAGTTCTTC.

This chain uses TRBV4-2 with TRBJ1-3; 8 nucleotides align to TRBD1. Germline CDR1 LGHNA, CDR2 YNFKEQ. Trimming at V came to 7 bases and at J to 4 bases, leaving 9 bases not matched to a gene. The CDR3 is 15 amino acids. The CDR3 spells CASNTRDRPGNTIYF. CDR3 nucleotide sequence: TGTGCCAGCAACACCCGGGACAGGCCCGGAAACACCATATATTTT.

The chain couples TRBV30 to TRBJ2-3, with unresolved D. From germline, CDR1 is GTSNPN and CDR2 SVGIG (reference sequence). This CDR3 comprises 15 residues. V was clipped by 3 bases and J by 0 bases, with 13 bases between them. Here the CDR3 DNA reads TGTGCCTGGAGCCTTTACGCGGCAAGCACAGATACGCAGTATTTT. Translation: CAWSLYAASTDTQYF.

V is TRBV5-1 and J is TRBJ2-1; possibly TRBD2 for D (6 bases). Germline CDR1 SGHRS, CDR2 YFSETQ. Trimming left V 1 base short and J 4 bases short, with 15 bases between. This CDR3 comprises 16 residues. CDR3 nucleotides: TGCGCCAGCAGCTTGATCCCGGGACTCTCATACAATGAGCAGTTCTTC. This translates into CASSLIPGLSYNEQFF.

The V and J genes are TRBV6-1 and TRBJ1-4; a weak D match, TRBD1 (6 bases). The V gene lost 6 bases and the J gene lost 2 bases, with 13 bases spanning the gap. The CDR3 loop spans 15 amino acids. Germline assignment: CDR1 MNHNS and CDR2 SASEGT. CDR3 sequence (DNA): TGTGCCAGCAGGAGACAGGATTGGACTAATGAAAAACTGTTTTTT. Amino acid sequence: CASRRQDWTNEKLFF.

Here the CDR3 reads CASRGQGWVSEAFF. CDR3 nucleotides: TGTGCCAGCAGGGGACAGGGATGGGTGTCTGAAGCTTTCTTT. The J gene is TRBJ1-1, the V gene TRBV5-6; 9 positions agree with TRBD1. Germline V gene data show CDR1 as SGHDT and CDR2 as YYEEEE. This CDR3 has 14 residues. Unmatched junction bases numbered 8, after V lost 5 bases and J lost 6 bases.

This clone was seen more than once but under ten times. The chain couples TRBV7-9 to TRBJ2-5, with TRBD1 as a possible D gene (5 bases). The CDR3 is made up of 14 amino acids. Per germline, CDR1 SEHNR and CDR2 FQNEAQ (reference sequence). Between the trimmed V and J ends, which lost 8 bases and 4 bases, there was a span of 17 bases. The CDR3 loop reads CASGRQFMGETQYF. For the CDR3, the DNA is TGTGCCAGCGGTAGACAGTTTATGGGAGAGACCCAGTACTTC.

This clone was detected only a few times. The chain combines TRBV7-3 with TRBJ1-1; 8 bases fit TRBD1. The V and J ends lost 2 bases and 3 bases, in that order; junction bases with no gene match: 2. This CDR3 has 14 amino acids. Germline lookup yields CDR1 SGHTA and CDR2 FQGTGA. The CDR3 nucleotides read TGTGCCAGCAGCTTAGGGACAGGATACACTGAAGCTTTCTTT. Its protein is CASSLGTGYTEAFF.

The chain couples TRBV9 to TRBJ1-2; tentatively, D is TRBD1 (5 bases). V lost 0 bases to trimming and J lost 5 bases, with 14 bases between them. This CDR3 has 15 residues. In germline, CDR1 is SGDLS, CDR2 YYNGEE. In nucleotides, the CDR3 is TGTGCCAGCAGCGTAGAAAACAGGTGGTCTTATGGCTACACCTTC. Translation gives CASSVENRWSYGYTF.

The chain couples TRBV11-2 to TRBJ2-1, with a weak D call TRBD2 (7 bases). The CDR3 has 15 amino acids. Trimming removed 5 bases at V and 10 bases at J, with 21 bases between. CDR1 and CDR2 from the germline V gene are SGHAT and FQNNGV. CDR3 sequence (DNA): TGTGCCAGCAGCCCCGGTATGGGGGGGCCATTGGAGCAGTTCTTC. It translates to CASSPGMGGPLEQFF.

The CDR3 here is CASSGTESGQGATNYGYTF. CDR3 coding DNA: TGCGCCAGCAGTGGAACCGAATCGGGACAGGGGGCTACTAACTATGGCTACACCTTC. The rearrangement joins TRBV10-1 to TRBJ1-2, with 12 bases identical to TRBD1. The V segment lost 4 bases and the J segment 0 bases; nucleotides outside the gene matches: 12. The CDR3 extends over 19 amino acids. The germline V gene encodes CDR1 WNHNN and CDR2 SYGVQD (reference sequence).

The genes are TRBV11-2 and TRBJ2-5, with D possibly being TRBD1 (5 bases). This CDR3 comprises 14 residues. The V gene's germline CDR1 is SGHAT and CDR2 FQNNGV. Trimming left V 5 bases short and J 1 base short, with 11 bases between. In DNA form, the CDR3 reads TGTGCCAGCAGCCCCGGACACCTCCAAGAGACCCAGTACTTC. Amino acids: CASSPGHLQETQYF.

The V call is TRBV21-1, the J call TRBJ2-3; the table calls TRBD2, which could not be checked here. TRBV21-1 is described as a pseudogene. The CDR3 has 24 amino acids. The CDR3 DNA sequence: TGTGCCAGCAGCAAAGACAAGAGAAGAGGATTGGGCTACCGCGTCGGGAGGGTCACAGATACGCAGTATTTT. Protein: CASSKDKRRGLGYRVGRVTDTQYF.

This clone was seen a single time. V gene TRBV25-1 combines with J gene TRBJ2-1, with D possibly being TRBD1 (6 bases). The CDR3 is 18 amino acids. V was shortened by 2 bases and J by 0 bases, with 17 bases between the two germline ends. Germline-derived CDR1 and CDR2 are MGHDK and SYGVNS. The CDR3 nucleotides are TGTGCCAGCAGTGAACCGCAGGACAGAACTAGCTCCTACAATGAGCAGTTCTTC. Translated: CASSEPQDRTSSYNEQFF.

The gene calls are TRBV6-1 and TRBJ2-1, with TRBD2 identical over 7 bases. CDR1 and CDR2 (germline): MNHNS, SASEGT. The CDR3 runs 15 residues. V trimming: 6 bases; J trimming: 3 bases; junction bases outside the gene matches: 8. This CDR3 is CASRDSGLGYNEQFF. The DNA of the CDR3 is TGTGCCAGCAGGGATAGCGGGTTGGGCTACAATGAGCAGTTCTTC.

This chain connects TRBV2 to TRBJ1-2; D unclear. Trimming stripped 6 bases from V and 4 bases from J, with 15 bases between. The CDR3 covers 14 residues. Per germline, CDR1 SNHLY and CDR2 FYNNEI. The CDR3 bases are TGTGCCAGCAGGGCTATGGGCGGGTTCTATGGCTACACCTTC. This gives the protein CASRAMGGFYGYTF.

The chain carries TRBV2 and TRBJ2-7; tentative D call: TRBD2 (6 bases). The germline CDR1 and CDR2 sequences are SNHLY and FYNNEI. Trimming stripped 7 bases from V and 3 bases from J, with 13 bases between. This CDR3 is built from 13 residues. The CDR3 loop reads CASTPQGLYEQYF. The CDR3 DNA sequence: TGTGCCAGCACCCCTCAGGGACTCTACGAGCAGTACTTC.

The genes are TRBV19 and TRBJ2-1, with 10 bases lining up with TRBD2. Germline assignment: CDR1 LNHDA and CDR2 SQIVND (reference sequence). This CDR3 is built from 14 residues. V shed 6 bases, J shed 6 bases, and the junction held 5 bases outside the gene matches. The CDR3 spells CASRLSSGGNEQFF. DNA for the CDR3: TGTGCCAGTAGGTTGTCTAGCGGGGGCAATGAGCAGTTCTTC.

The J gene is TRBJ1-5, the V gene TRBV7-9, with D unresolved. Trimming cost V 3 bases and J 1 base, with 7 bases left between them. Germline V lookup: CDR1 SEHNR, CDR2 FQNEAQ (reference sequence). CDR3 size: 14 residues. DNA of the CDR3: TGTGCCAGCAGCTTTGGGCAGAGCAATCAGCCCCAGCATTTT. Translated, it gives CASSFGQSNQPQHF.

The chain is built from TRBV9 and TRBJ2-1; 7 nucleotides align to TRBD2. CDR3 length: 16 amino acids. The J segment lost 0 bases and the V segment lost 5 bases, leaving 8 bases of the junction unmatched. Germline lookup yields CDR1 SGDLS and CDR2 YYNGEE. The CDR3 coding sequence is TGTGCCAGCAGAGCCCTATCGGGGGGCTCCTACAATGAGCAGTTCTTC. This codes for CASRALSGGSYNEQFF.

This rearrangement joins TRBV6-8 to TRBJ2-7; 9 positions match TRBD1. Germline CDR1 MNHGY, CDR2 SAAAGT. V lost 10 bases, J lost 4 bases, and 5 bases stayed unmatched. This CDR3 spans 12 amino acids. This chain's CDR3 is CATPTGGYEQYF. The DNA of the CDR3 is TGTGCCACCCCGACAGGGGGATACGAGCAGTACTTC.

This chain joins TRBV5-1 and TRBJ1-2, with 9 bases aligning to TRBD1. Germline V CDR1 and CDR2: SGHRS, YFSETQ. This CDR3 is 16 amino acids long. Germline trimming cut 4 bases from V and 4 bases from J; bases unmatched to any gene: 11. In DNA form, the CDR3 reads TGCGCCAGCAGCCCCGACATCGGACAGGGGAGCTATGGCTACACCTTC. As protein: CASSPDIGQGSYGYTF.

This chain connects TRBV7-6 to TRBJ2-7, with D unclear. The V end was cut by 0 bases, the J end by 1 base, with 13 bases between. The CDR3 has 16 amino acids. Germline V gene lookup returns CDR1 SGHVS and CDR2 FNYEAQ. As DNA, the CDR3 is TGTGCCAGCAGCTTAGCCATCCGCGGCCTGTCCTACGAGCAGTACTTC. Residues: CASSLAIRGLSYEQYF.

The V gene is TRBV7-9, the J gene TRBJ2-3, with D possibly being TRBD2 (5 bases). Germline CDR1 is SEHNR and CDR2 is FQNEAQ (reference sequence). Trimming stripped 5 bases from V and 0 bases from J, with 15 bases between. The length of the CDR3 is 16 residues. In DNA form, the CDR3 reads TGTGCCAGCAGCCCCCTAGCAGGCGGCAGCACAGATACGCAGTATTTT. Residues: CASSPLAGGSTDTQYF.

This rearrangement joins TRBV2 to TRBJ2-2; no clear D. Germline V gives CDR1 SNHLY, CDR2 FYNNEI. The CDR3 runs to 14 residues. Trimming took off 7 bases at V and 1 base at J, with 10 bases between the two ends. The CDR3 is CASKVQENTGELFF. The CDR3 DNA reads TGTGCCAGCAAGGTCCAGGAGAACACCGGGGAGCTGTTTTTT. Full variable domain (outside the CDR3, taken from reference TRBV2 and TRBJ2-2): EPEVTQTPSHQVTQMGQEVILRCVPISNHLYFYWYRQILGQKVEFLVSFYNNEISEKSEIFDDQFSVERPDGSNFTLKIRSTKLEDSAMYFCASKVQENTGELFFGEGSRLTVL.

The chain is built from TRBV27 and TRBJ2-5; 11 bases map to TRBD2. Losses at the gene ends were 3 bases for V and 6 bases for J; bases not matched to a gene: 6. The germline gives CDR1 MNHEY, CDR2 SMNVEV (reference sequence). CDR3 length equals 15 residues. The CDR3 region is CASSFTSGSPKTQYF. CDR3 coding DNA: TGTGCCAGCAGTTTCACTAGCGGGAGTCCGAAGACCCAGTACTTC.